This T cell receptor beta chain was retrieved from a study of T-cell reconstitution after alpha-beta-depleted transplantation in children. Unique molecular identifiers were incorporated when the TCRbeta library was constructed. TCRdb fed the PCR reads into MiXCR, producing one record per CDR3 protein. The sample holds hundreds of thousands of distinct CDR3 sequences; roughly 15% are singletons and the top ten take 35% to 50%. The CDR3 contains 10 residues. The germline V and J ends were trimmed by 6 bases and 4 bases, with 4 bases remaining between them. The germline CDR1 and CDR2 sequences are MDHEN and SYDVKM.

This TCR was recovered from a male patient between 2 and 10 years old who had a stem cell transplant for acute lymphoblastic leukemia, so the T cells may come from the graft donor. The gene calls are TRBV28 and TRBJ2-7; the D is unclear. The sequencing used PBMCs, mostly from graft donor cells, collected 360 days after TCRalphabeta/CD19-depleted stem cell transplant. The CDR3 region has the DNA TGTGCCAGCAGCCAATACGAGCAGTACTTC. It codes for CASSQYEQYF.